The sequence of this T cell receptor (beta chain) was determined in a study of radiotherapy plus CTLA-4 blockade in lung cancer. The repertoire was sequenced with immunoSEQ multiplex PCR; TCRdb's copy has only in-frame clones and lacks some. Here the sample spans approximately 49,000 clones, about 88% being singletons. After removal of 3 bases from V and 4 bases from J, the junction contained 8 bases not matched to a gene. Germline V gene data show CDR1 as SGHTA and CDR2 as FQGTGA. This CDR3 contains 16 residues. This chain links TRBV7-3 with TRBJ1-2; 10 bases line up with TRBD1. This TCR derives from a human donor with non-small cell lung cancer whose response to radiotherapy plus ipilimumab could not be evaluated. The starting material was peripheral blood, obtained from a patient treated with radiotherapy plus ipilimumab. CDR3 loop: CASSLTGGEMSYGYTF. CDR3 DNA: TGTGCCAGCAGCTTGACAGGGGGCGAGATGAGCTATGGCTACACCTTC.